Below, 29 T cell receptor beta chains from the same sample are listed, as sequenced in a study of cytomegalovirus exposure and HLA in healthy donors. PCR involved 60 Vbeta and 13 Jbeta primers. This table comes from immunoSEQ multiplex PCR, and its TCRdb copy is limited to in-frame clones, with some not included. Of 90,000 to 150,000 clones listed, approximately 80% are singletons. Material: PBMCs. These receptors all come from a man in his fifties or sixties in good health and CMV-seronegative.

The chain is built from TRBV28 and TRBJ2-7; D is perhaps TRBD2 (6 bases). This CDR3 region has 14 residues. Per germline, CDR1 MDHEN and CDR2 SYDVKM. V lost 6 bases, J lost 0 bases, and 12 bases lay in between. This CDR3 reads CASSAGTGSYEQYF. CDR3 nucleotide sequence: TGTGCCAGCAGCGCCGGGACTGGCTCCTACGAGCAGTACTTC.

This chain uses TRBV5-8 with TRBJ2-7, with TRBD2 identical over 7 bases. The junction had 9 bases not matched to a gene; V was cut back by 4 bases and J by 2 bases. CDR1 is SGHTS and CDR2 is YDEGEE in the germline V gene. The CDR3 is made up of 15 amino acids. In DNA, the CDR3 is TGTGCCAGCAGCCCCGGAGTGGGGGGGACCTACGAGCAGTACTTC. It encodes CASSPGVGGTYEQYF.

The chain recombines TRBV27 with TRBJ1-1; a weak D match, TRBD1 (6 bases). This CDR3 spans 17 amino acids. V was pared by 5 bases and J by 4 bases, with 23 bases between. CDR1 is MNHEY, CDR2 SMNVEV, per germline (reference sequence). The CDR3 DNA sequence: TGTGCCAGCAGTCGCGAGGGGGGGCGCAGCGTTCGCACTGAAGCTTTCTTT. It codes for CASSREGGRSVRTEAFF.

This rearrangement joins TRBV7-2 to TRBJ2-3; 11 nucleotides agree with TRBD2. The germline CDR1 and CDR2 sequences are SGHTA and FQGNSA. The CDR3 extends over 18 amino acids. After removal of 4 bases from V and 2 bases from J, the junction contained 11 bases not matched to a gene. The DNA of the CDR3 is TGTGCCAGCAGCTCTCCTCCCCGACTAGCGGGGAACACAGATACGCAGTATTTT. Its translation: CASSSPPRLAGNTDTQYF.

The rearrangement uses TRBV9 and TRBJ2-1, with TRBD2 matching 7 bases. CDR1 SGDLS and CDR2 YYNGEE come from the germline V gene. The CDR3 spans 14 residues. Trimming at V came to 5 bases and at J to 6 bases, leaving 8 bases not matched to a gene. Here the CDR3 DNA reads TGTGCCAGCAGTGGATTCGCGGGAGCCAATGAGCAGTTCTTC. Translation: CASSGFAGANEQFF.

The gene calls are TRBV28 and TRBJ2-4; 8 bases are a match to TRBD1. Germline V CDR1 and CDR2: MDHEN, SYDVKM. With 3 bases clipped from V and 2 bases from J, the junction kept 9 bases outside the gene matches. The CDR3 is made up of 17 amino acids. CDR3 protein: CASSFGGQGATKNIQYF. CDR3 nucleotide sequence: TGTGCCAGCAGTTTCGGTGGGCAGGGGGCGACCAAAAACATTCAGTACTTC.

The J gene is TRBJ2-3, the V gene TRBV10-3; 7 positions agree with TRBD2. Germline V gene sequence: CDR1 ENHRY, CDR2 SYGVKD. Trimming at V came to 0 bases and at J to 2 bases, leaving 8 bases not matched to a gene. This CDR3 has 17 amino acids. The CDR3 spells CAISESLGGGNTDTQYF. The DNA of the CDR3 is TGTGCCATCAGTGAGTCGCTAGGCGGGGGTAACACAGATACGCAGTATTTT.

The CDR3 nucleotides read TGTCTCTGGGGCACGATCTGGACAGATACGCAGTATTTT. Its translation: CLWGTIWTDTQYF. The rearrangement joins TRBV28 to TRBJ2-3; tentatively, D is TRBD1 (5 bases). The CDR3 length is 13 residues. Germline V gene data show CDR1 as MDHEN and CDR2 as SYDVKM.

CDR3 sequence reads: CASSNLAGGGYNEQFF. The CDR3 DNA is TGCGCCAGCAGCAACCTAGCGGGGGGGGGATATAATGAGCAGTTCTTC. The V call is TRBV5-1, the J call TRBJ2-1; 12 bases map to TRBD2. V shed 4 bases and J 7 bases; nucleotides not matched to a gene: 9. From germline, CDR1 is SGHRS and CDR2 YFSETQ. The CDR3 has 16 residues. Combining the CDR3 with reference TRBV5-1 and TRBJ2-1 gives the whole variable domain KAGVTQTPRYLIKTRGQQVTLSCSPISGHRSVSWYQQTPGQGLQFLFEYFSETQRNKGNFPGRFSGRQFSNSRSEMNVSTLELGDSALYLCASSNLAGGGYNEQFFGPGTRLTVL.

This clone was detected only a few times. The chain uses TRBV6-5 and TRBJ2-7; perhaps TRBD1 as D (7 bases). V lost 7 bases and J lost 2, with 18 bases in between. The CDR3 length is 15 residues. Germline assignment: CDR1 MNHEY and CDR2 SVGAGI. The CDR3 spells CASMSRTGGTYEQYF. CDR3 bases: TGTGCCAGCATGTCACGGACAGGCGGGACCTACGAGCAGTACTTC.

The gene calls are TRBV2 and TRBJ2-1; TRBD2 matches 7 bases. CDR1 and CDR2 (germline): SNHLY, FYNNEI. The CDR3 sequence is 13 residues long. After removal of 5 bases from V and 5 bases from J, the junction contained 3 bases not matched to a gene. This CDR3 is CASSPGTNNEQFF. The CDR3 coding sequence is TGTGCCAGCAGTCCCGGGACTAACAATGAGCAGTTCTTC.

In this sample, this clone turned up once. The chain employs TRBV7-9 and TRBJ1-5; D gene unclear. The CDR3 is 15 residues long. The germline V gene has CDR1 SEHNR and CDR2 FQNEAQ (reference sequence). Between the trimmed V and J ends, which lost 5 bases and 1 base, there was a span of 12 bases. The CDR3, as DNA: TGTGCCAGCAGCCCGGGGAGTGGCAGCAATCAGCCCCAGCATTTT. It is translated as CASSPGSGSNQPQHF.

The gene calls are TRBV5-1 and TRBJ1-1, with a weak D call TRBD1 (5 bases). V gave up 1 base and J gave up 1 base, with 11 bases separating them. This CDR3 is built from 15 residues. Germline V CDR1 and CDR2: SGHRS, YFSETQ. The CDR3 nucleotides are TGCGCCAGCAGCTTGTACGGGCAGGGGAACACTGAAGCTTTCTTT. Translation gives CASSLYGQGNTEAFF.

This clone was seen more than once but under ten times. This chain joins TRBV27 and TRBJ2-3; the match to TRBD2 covers 9 bases. Looked up from germline, CDR1 is MNHEY and CDR2 is SMNVEV (reference sequence). CDR3 length: 15 residues. The V segment lost 5 bases and the J segment 1 base; nucleotides outside the gene matches: 4. The CDR3 coding sequence is TGTGCCAGCAGTCAAACTAGCGGGCGCACAGATACGCAGTATTTT. Protein sequence: CASSQTSGRTDTQYF.

The chain combines TRBV19 with TRBJ1-2, with a tentative D call TRBD1 (5 bases). From germline, CDR1 is LNHDA and CDR2 SQIVND (reference sequence). CDR3 length: 18 amino acids. Trimming took 4 bases from V and 5 from J, leaving 26 bases between them. CDR3 nucleotide sequence: TGTGCCAGTAGTACCTCCCGGACACAACTCCGCGGGATTTATGGCTACACCTTC. This translates into CASSTSRTQLRGIYGYTF.

This chain links TRBV18 with TRBJ2-5; perhaps TRBD2 as D (6 bases). V shed 3 bases and J shed 5 bases, with 19 bases lying between them. The CDR3 is 16 residues long. Germline V gene data show CDR1 as KGHSH and CDR2 as LQKENI. The CDR3 region is CASSPRQTSTSETQYF. In DNA form, the CDR3 reads TGTGCCAGCTCACCGAGACAGACTAGTACGTCGGAGACCCAGTACTTC.

The rearrangement uses TRBV7-9 and TRBJ1-5; TRBD1 matches 10 bases. Trimming at V came to 4 bases and at J to 7 bases, leaving 13 bases not matched to a gene. The CDR3 is 17 residues long. CDR1 is SEHNR and CDR2 is FQNEAQ in the germline V gene (reference sequence). CDR3 nucleotide sequence: TGTGCCAGCAGCTCCACGGGACAGGGGAGGGATGGCCAGCCCCAGCATTTT. Amino acid sequence: CASSSTGQGRDGQPQHF.

The rearrangement links TRBV13 to TRBJ2-2; tentatively, D is TRBD1 (5 bases). Germline loops: CDR1 PRHDT, CDR2 FYEKMQ (reference sequence). The V end lost 1 base, the J end lost 7 bases, and 10 bases lay between the germline ends. This CDR3 is 14 amino acids long. As DNA, the CDR3 is TGTGCCAGCAGCTTAGACCTAAGGGGCGGGGAGCTGTTTTTT. Residues: CASSLDLRGGELFF.

The rearrangement joins TRBV28 to TRBJ2-2, with 13 bases aligning to TRBD2. With V trimmed by 7 bases and J by 3 bases, 5 bases remained unmatched. CDR3 size: 16 residues. Germline V lookup: CDR1 MDHEN, CDR2 SYDVKM. CDR3 coding DNA: TGTGCCAGCATTGGACTAGCGGGAGCCGACACCGGGGAGCTGTTTTTT. It codes for CASIGLAGADTGELFF. Using reference TRBV28 and TRBJ2-2 for the parts outside the CDR3, the full variable domain is DVKVTQSSRYLVKRTGEKVFLECVQDMDHENMFWYRQDPGLGLRLIYFSYDVKMKEKGDIPEGYSVSREKKERFSLILESASTNQTSMYLCASIGLAGADTGELFFGEGSRLTVL.

The chain employs TRBV19 and TRBJ2-7; TRBD1 is a possible D gene (6 bases). Germline lookup yields CDR1 LNHDA and CDR2 SQIVND (reference sequence). V lost 7 bases and J 3 bases, leaving 13 bases between the germline ends. CDR3 length equals 13 residues. CDR3 residues: CASTPQGSYEQYF. The CDR3 region has the DNA TGTGCCAGTACCCCACAGGGTAGCTACGAGCAGTACTTC.

In its sample, this clone was seen once. J is TRBJ2-2 and V is TRBV15, with 10 bases lining up with TRBD1. Germline assignment: CDR1 LNHNV and CDR2 YYDKDF (reference sequence). V dropped 1 base and J dropped 4; count of bases not matched to a gene: 3. This CDR3 comprises 16 residues. This CDR3 reads CATSRGDRGVTGELFF. The CDR3 coding sequence is TGTGCCACCAGCAGAGGGGACAGGGGTGTCACCGGGGAGCTGTTTTTT.

This chain uses TRBV21-1 with TRBJ2-7; the listed D gene, TRBD2, was not tested against the DNA. TRBV21-1 corresponds to a pseudogene. The CDR3 consists of 14 residues. The CDR3 sequence: CASSKDGCTYEQYF. The CDR3 region has the DNA TGTGCCAGCAGCAAAGACGGGTGCACCTACGAGCAGTACTTC.

V is TRBV25-1 and J is TRBJ2-5; tentatively, D is TRBD2 (5 bases). Germline lookup yields CDR1 MGHDK and CDR2 SYGVNS. The CDR3 totals 15 residues. Trimming took 3 bases from V and 4 from J, leaving 15 bases between them. Here the CDR3 DNA reads TGTGCCAGCAGTGACCCCGCCTATGGGAGAGAGACCCAGTACTTC. Encoded protein: CASSDPAYGRETQYF. Full variable domain (rest looked up from reference TRBV25-1 and TRBJ2-5): EADIYQTPRYLVIGTGKKITLECSQTMGHDKMYWYQQDPGMELHLIHYSYGVNSTEKGDLSSESTVSRIRTEHFPLTLESARPSHTSQYLCASSDPAYGRETQYFGPGTRLLVL.

This rearrangement joins TRBV5-1 to TRBJ2-2, with D perhaps TRBD1 (5 bases). The V gene lost 0 bases and the J gene lost 6 bases, with 6 bases spanning the gap. CDR3 length: 13 amino acids. Germline V lookup: CDR1 SGHRS, CDR2 YFSETQ. In DNA, the CDR3 is TGCGCCAGCAGCTTGGAAGGGGCCGGGGAGCTGTTTTTT. Residues: CASSLEGAGELFF. The full variable domain, in which reference TRBV5-1 and TRBJ2-2 provide the parts outside the CDR3, is KAGVTQTPRYLIKTRGQQVTLSCSPISGHRSVSWYQQTPGQGLQFLFEYFSETQRNKGNFPGRFSGRQFSNSRSEMNVSTLELGDSALYLCASSLEGAGELFFGEGSRLTVL.

The chain recombines TRBV2 with TRBJ2-7; D unresolved. V lost 8 bases to trimming and J lost 3 bases, with 8 bases between them. This CDR3 has 11 residues. Germline V CDR1 and CDR2: SNHLY, FYNNEI. CDR3: CASAELYEQYF. CDR3 coding DNA: TGTGCCAGCGCGGAACTCTACGAGCAGTACTTC.

V gene TRBV28 combines with J gene TRBJ1-2, with D perhaps matching TRBD1 (6 bases). Trimming stripped 6 bases from V and 6 bases from J, with 17 bases between. The germline CDR1 and CDR2 sequences are MDHEN and SYDVKM. The CDR3 runs 14 residues. The DNA for the CDR3 is TGTGCCAGCAGACAGGGAATCCATAGTAATGGCTACACCTTC. Its translation: CASRQGIHSNGYTF.

As DNA, the CDR3 is TGTGCCAGCAGCTTAGATAGGCAGCGGGGGGTGAAAAACAATGAGCAGTTCTTC. Its translation: CASSLDRQRGVKNNEQFF. This chain links TRBV11-2 with TRBJ2-1; TRBD2 agrees at 9 bases. Germline loops: CDR1 SGHAT, CDR2 FQNNGV. The CDR3 has 18 amino acids. V trimming: 0 bases; J trimming: 5 bases; junction bases outside the gene matches: 11.

The chain combines TRBV28 with TRBJ1-3; D not certain. There are 11 residues in the CDR3. V dropped 6 bases and J dropped 4 bases, with 4 bases sitting between them. Germline CDR1 reads MDHEN; CDR2 reads SYDVKM. The CDR3 DNA reads as TGTGCCAGCAGCCTGGGAAACACCATATATTTT. Protein: CASSLGNTIYF.

The rearrangement links TRBV21-1 to TRBJ2-7; the table assigns TRBD2, which was not confirmed against the DNA. TRBV21-1 is classified as a pseudogene. This CDR3 is built from 16 residues. The CDR3 DNA reads TGTGCCAGCACCCCCCCCGAGGCTAGCGGGTCCTACGAGCAGTACTTC. This sequence encodes CASTPPEASGSYEQYF.